The 10 T cell receptor beta chains listed next were all sequenced from one sample in a study of T cell responses to AZD1222 COVID-19 vaccine. Only in-frame clones appear in the TCRdb table, and some are missing; sequencing was by immunoSEQ multiplex PCR. The table includes about 92,000 clones, 70% to 90% detected once. Sample: peripheral blood, taken on day 0 of MenACWY control vaccination. The source of these receptors is an adult in good health.

The chain recombines TRBV7-9 with TRBJ1-6; D uncertain. CDR1 is SEHNR and CDR2 is FQNEAQ in the germline V gene (reference sequence). The CDR3 has 12 amino acids. Trimming removed 8 bases from V and 7 bases from J, with 9 bases in between. The CDR3 sequence is CASYEMNSPLHF. CDR3 in DNA: TGTGCCAGCTATGAAATGAATTCACCCCTCCACTTT.

The chain couples TRBV3-1 (or the pseudogene TRBV3-2) to TRBJ2-2; 10 nucleotides line up with TRBD2. Germline V gene lookup returns CDR1 LGHDT and CDR2 YNNKEL (reference sequence). The junction had 6 bases not matched to a gene; V was cut back by 8 bases and J by 3 bases. The CDR3 runs to 15 residues. The CDR3, as DNA: TGTGCCAGCTTCTCGGGGACTAGCGACACCGGGGAGCTGTTTTTT. Protein: CASFSGTSDTGELFF.

This chain joins TRBV9 and TRBJ1-2; D call uncertain. V was clipped by 3 bases and J by 13 bases, with 19 bases between them. The CDR3 runs to 13 residues. Germline values: CDR1 SGDLS, CDR2 YYNGEE. The CDR3 is CASSATFGPDCTF. The CDR3 DNA is TGTGCCAGCAGCGCCACTTTTGGGCCGGACTGCACCTTC.

The CDR3 coding sequence is TGTGCCAGCAGTTCCGGACAGGGGGCTGGGTGGCCCCAGCATTTT. The encoded protein is CASSSGQGAGWPQHF. The rearrangement links TRBV27 to TRBJ1-5; 11 bases agree with TRBD1. The V gene's germline CDR1 is MNHEY and CDR2 SMNVEV (reference sequence). V lost 4 bases and J lost 9; bases outside the gene matches: 8. The CDR3 has 15 amino acids.

This clone was counted only a few times. The CDR3 here is CASSQGPTPNSPLHF. CDR3 sequence (DNA): TGTGCCAGCAGCCAAGGGCCAACCCCTAATTCACCCCTCCACTTT. This rearrangement joins TRBV3-1 (or the pseudogene TRBV3-2) to TRBJ1-6; D ambiguous. Per the germline V gene, CDR1 is LGHDT and CDR2 is YNNKEL (reference sequence). Trimming took 1 base from V and 6 from J, leaving 10 bases between them. The CDR3 has 15 residues.

The chain uses TRBV7-6 and TRBJ2-6; 7 bases line up with TRBD1. Germline CDR1 reads SGHVS; CDR2 reads FNYEAQ. This CDR3 contains 16 residues. After removal of 5 bases from V and 0 bases from J, the junction contained 4 bases not matched to a gene. CDR3 nucleotide sequence: TGTGCCAGCAGCCGACAGGGAAACTCTGGGGCCAACGTCCTGACTTTC. Its translation: CASSRQGNSGANVLTF.

This chain connects TRBV5-1 to TRBJ2-2; D not certain. Trimming cost V 0 bases and J 0 bases, with 6 bases left between them. The CDR3 length is 15 residues. The germline V gene has CDR1 SGHRS and CDR2 YFSETQ. As DNA, the CDR3 is TGCGCCAGCAGCTTGGGTCAGTCGAACACCGGGGAGCTGTTTTTT. This translates into CASSLGQSNTGELFF.

The chain is built from TRBV30 and TRBJ1-1; weak D call: TRBD1 (5 bases). Germline CDR1 is GTSNPN and CDR2 is SVGIG (reference sequence). This CDR3 spans 13 amino acids. Trimming pared 8 bases from V and 5 bases from J, leaving 18 bases between. CDR3 residues: CAVPGGARTEAFF. Here the CDR3 DNA reads TGTGCCGTACCCGGAGGGGCGCGAACTGAAGCTTTCTTT.

This clone was detected only a few times. The chain has TRBV3-1 (or the pseudogene TRBV3-2) and TRBJ1-2, with D perhaps TRBD1 (6 bases). Trimming removed 4 bases from V and 4 bases from J, with 7 bases in between. The CDR3 is 12 amino acids. Per germline, CDR1 LGHDT and CDR2 YNNKEL (reference sequence). CDR3 coding DNA: TGTGCCAGCAGCCCGACAGGCTATGGCTACACCTTC. Residues: CASSPTGYGYTF.

CDR3 region: CSVVSSHTDTPIRSSYNEQFF. CDR3 nucleotides: TGCAGCGTTGTAAGTAGCCACACCGATACTCCGATCCGTAGCTCCTACAATGAGCAGTTCTTC. This chain uses TRBV29-1 with TRBJ2-1; D call uncertain. V was cut by 4 bases and J by 0 bases, with 31 bases left in between. The CDR3 spans 21 residues. Germline loops: CDR1 SQVTM, CDR2 ANQGSEA.